Sequencing of this T cell receptor (beta chain) was carried out in a study of T cells after yellow fever vaccination (dated by TCRdb to between 2017 and 2020). Study-wide context: The SMART-Seq v4 Ultra Low Input RNA kit was used to prepare libraries from fractions with low cell numbers. Bulk TCR alpha and beta repertoires were sequenced longitudinally to track T-cell clones before and after primary and booster YFV17D yellow fever vaccination. Two healthy male donors made up the cohort, one aged 18 to 29 years and the other aged 30 to 40 years. Blood was drawn at multiple timepoints before and after primary and secondary immunization, with bulk PBMC replicates and cell subsets isolated.

Based on the germline V gene (reference sequence), the CDR1 and CDR2 sequences are MNHEY and SMNVEV. CDR3 length: 19 amino acids, cysteine to phenylalanine. Solely the CDR3 DNA is kept, with 57 bases framed from the first base. The germline V end is reduced by 1 base and the J end by 4 bases; junction bases left unmatched: 14. This sample's treatment or condition label indicates: live attenuated yellow fever vaccine strain. At every blood-draw timepoint, two biological replicates of bulk PBMCs were collected. PBMCs were isolated from peripheral blood using a standard Ficoll-Paque protocol. TriZol was used to extract RNA from bulk PBMCs, from CD4 and CD8 fractions, and from dextramer-positive and dextramer-negative fractions. TCR cDNA was made using 5'RACE template switching, a step that added a universal primer site and unique molecular identifiers. Priming for cDNA synthesis came from both the TCR alpha and TCR beta constant segments. Libraries were amplified in two PCR steps, with sample barcodes and sequencing adapters added in the second step. Sequencing of the libraries was done on either Illumina HiSeq 2500 (2x100 bp) or NovaSeq (2x150 bp). Turning to the authors' computational methods: Demultiplexing of reads and collapsing into UMI consensus sequences were performed with MIGEC, and V(D)J alignment was carried out with MiXCR. Using edgeR on replicate PBMC samples, clonotypes were called vaccine-responding if FDR was below 0.01 and the log2 fold change was above 5 up to day 15. Each bulk clonotype received a CD4 or CD8 identity based on whether the sequenced CD4 or CD8 repertoire contained that clonotype at higher abundance. TCRdb reprocessing: public reads trimmed at Q25 with fastp, clones called with MiXCR, in-frame beta chains kept. Merged by CDR3 protein, the rows form single entries marked with the most common genes and DNA. TCRdb's processing, not the authors', yielded these V and J calls. For this sample the table gives approximately 600,000 distinct CDR3 sequences, of which 9% to 15% were detected only once. The ten largest clones represent approximately 15% of the sample.

On the study overall, not on this receptor specifically: FACS-sorted repertoires could contain abundant contaminating clonotypes from the bulk population, so computational filtering was required. A small share of clonotypes occurred in both CD4 and CD8 compartments, likely arising from convergent recombination. Most clones expanded after primary vaccination (around 96% of CD4 and roughly 91% of CD8) were re-detected after the booster, suggesting that broad memory maintenance occurred. The study included only a couple of donors, which limits how far the findings can be generalized. Compared with the primary T-cell response, the secondary T-cell response was faster but weaker, reaching its peak on day 5 rather than on day 15.

To note about this clonotype: Its antigen is not yet known. No per-base quality is available; no much larger clone lies one base away.

Material: PBMCs, obtained on the day of the yellow fever booster vaccination. The chain couples TRBV27 to TRBJ2-1; 9 junctional bases match TRBD2. This clonotype was obtained from a man aged 25-40 years who received the YFV17D yellow fever vaccine. DNA sequence: TGTGCCAGCAGTTTATACCCGGAAGTACTAGCGGGCAATTACAATGAGCAGTTCTTC. Translated, this is CASSLYPEVLAGNYNEQFF.